The clone carrying this TCR beta chain was detected only a few times. Its antigen remains unknown. The SP2 primer and nested alpha and beta constant region primers amplified ligated cDNA in four rounds. MiXCR, run by TCRdb on the 5' RACE reads, gives a single entry per CDR3 protein. The sample has tens of thousands of distinct CDR3 sequences; 7% to 8% are singletons. The data were taken from a study of naive and memory T cell subsets. Overall study findings and caveats: The RNA method is potentially sensitive to activation and differentiation changes.

Germline V lookup: CDR1 MDHEN, CDR2 SYDVKM. CDR3 size: 17 residues. Between the trimmed V and J ends, which lost 6 bases and 2 bases, there was a span of 21 bases. The library had UMIs added by 3' ligation of an oligonucleotide to TCR cDNA. The sequence was obtained from a female donor in good health. The chain joins TRBV28 to TRBJ2-3; unclear D gene. The CDR3 DNA reads as TGTGCCAGCAGACGCACCCCAAACCGGGCTGACACAGATACGCAGTATTTT. Amino acids: CASRRTPNRADTDTQYF.